This T cell receptor (beta chain) originates from a study of T cell responses to AZD1222 COVID-19 vaccine. On this clone: What it recognizes is unknown.

Produced via immunoSEQ multiplex PCR; TCRdb's table is partial and in-frame only. The profile shows about 77,000 clones, roughly 90% of them singletons. Study conclusions and caveats: Just a handful of AZD1222 recipients tested seropositive at baseline.

Germline CDR1 is SGHTA and CDR2 is FQGNSA. Between the trimmed V and J ends, which lost 5 bases and 1 base, there was a span of 15 bases. The CDR3 spans 17 residues. Sample: peripheral blood, taken 28 days after the second AZD1222 dose. This chain links TRBV7-2 with TRBJ2-6; D may be TRBD2 (5 bases). The source of this sequence is an adult who received the AZD1222 COVID-19 vaccine. CDR3 sequence reads: CASSRRGGLSGANVLTF. CDR3 in DNA: TGTGCCAGCAGCCGCCGAGGAGGATTATCTGGGGCCAACGTCCTGACTTTC.